This T cell receptor beta chain was captured by sequencing in a study of esophageal squamous cell carcinoma under preoperative chemotherapy. Documented time point: before preoperative PTX-NDP chemotherapy. This clonotype was recorded a few times. Using its own MiXCR run on the PCR reads, TCRdb lists one record per CDR3 protein. The table shows approximately 12,000 distinct CDR3 sequences, with approximately 51% occurring only once. V gave up 10 bases and J gave up 11 bases, with 17 bases separating them. Germline V CDR1 and CDR2: MNHNS, SASEGT. The CDR3 is made up of 12 amino acids. The TCR was taken from a human donor with esophageal squamous cell carcinoma. The donor label of this sample is uncertain. The rearrangement links TRBV6-1 to TRBJ2-2; D may be TRBD2 (6 bases). This specimen was taken from a patient given preoperative chemotherapy. This chain's CDR3 is CATPAGRGELFF. Written as DNA, the CDR3 is TGTGCCACCCCTGCGGGGAGAGGTGAGCTGTTTTTT.